The 18 T cell receptor beta chains below come from one sample, sequenced in a study of memory B cells and T cells in multiple sclerosis. TCRdb's table, derived via immunoSEQ multiplex PCR, lists solely in-frame clones and lacks some. Among about 12,000 clones listed, about 83% were seen once. Stimulus-free culture yielded autoproliferating CFSE-dim and non-proliferating CFSE-high T cells, each sequenced separately. Pooled replicate wells came from approximately 5x10^7 CFSE-labeled PBMCs cultured 6 to 8 days without stimulus. The antigens of these receptors remain unknown. The material sequenced was PBMCs from blood kept in culture. The receptors originated from a human donor with multiple sclerosis.

The rearrangement uses TRBV29-1 and TRBJ1-2; D gene uncertain. Germline-derived CDR1 and CDR2 are SQVTM and ANQGSEA. With 1 base removed from V and 0 bases from J, the gap between germline ends came to 3 bases. The CDR3 runs 12 residues. DNA for the CDR3: TGCAGCGTTGAAGTGACTAACTATGGCTACACCTTC. Its translation is CSVEVTNYGYTF.

The chain uses TRBV27 and TRBJ1-5, with a tentative D call TRBD1 (5 bases). CDR3 length equals 14 residues. Per the germline V gene, CDR1 is MNHEY and CDR2 is SMNVEV (reference sequence). Trimming removed 2 bases from V and 4 bases from J, with 9 bases in between. CDR3 in DNA: TGTGCCAGCAGTTTAGGGGGGTGGAATCAGCCCCAGCATTTT. Its protein is CASSLGGWNQPQHF.

The chain uses TRBV9 and TRBJ1-1; D unclear. Germline V gene sequence: CDR1 SGDLS, CDR2 YYNGEE. The CDR3 consists of 13 residues. Between the trimmed V and J ends, which lost 1 base and 3 bases, there was a span of 7 bases. CDR3 coding DNA: TGTGCCAGCAGCGTAAGTCAGGACACTGAAGCTTTCTTT. It translates to CASSVSQDTEAFF. Looking up the rest from reference TRBV9 and TRBJ1-1 gives the full variable domain: DSGVTQTPKHLITATGQRVTLRCSPRSGDLSVYWYQQSLDQGLQFLIQYYNGEERAKGNILERFSAQQFPDLHSELNLSSLELGDSALYFCASSVSQDTEAFFGQGTRLTVV.

The chain carries TRBV10-3 and TRBJ2-7, with 7 bases that match TRBD2. Germline CDR1 is ENHRY and CDR2 is SYGVKD. The CDR3 is 14 amino acids. V lost 5 bases and J lost 3; bases outside the gene matches: 7. This CDR3 is CAISRGGSDYEQYF. The CDR3 nucleotides are TGTGCCATCAGTCGCGGGGGTTCTGACTACGAGCAGTACTTC.

The rearrangement uses TRBV6-5 and TRBJ2-7; TRBD1 matches at 8 bases. This CDR3 comprises 14 residues. Germline V gene lookup returns CDR1 MNHEY and CDR2 SVGAGI. V gave up 4 bases and J gave up 3 bases; unmatched junction bases: 5. Written as DNA, the CDR3 is TGTGCCAGCAGTTCCTGGACAGGGAACTACGAGCAGTACTTC. Protein product: CASSSWTGNYEQYF.

The chain employs TRBV6-1 and TRBJ1-5; D remains unclear. Germline lookup yields CDR1 MNHNS and CDR2 SASEGT. The length of the CDR3 is 13 residues. The V gene lost 3 bases and the J gene lost 1 base, with 4 bases spanning the gap. This CDR3 reads CASSDSSNQPQHF. CDR3 bases: TGTGCCAGCAGTGATTCAAGCAATCAGCCCCAGCATTTT.

The chain has TRBV28 and TRBJ2-7; TRBD1 is a possible D gene (5 bases). CDR1 is MDHEN and CDR2 is SYDVKM in the germline V gene. The length of the CDR3 is 15 residues. V was shortened by 1 base and J by 5 bases, with 15 bases between the two germline ends. This CDR3 is CASSLLRQTSDEQYF. DNA of the CDR3: TGTGCCAGCAGTTTATTGAGACAGACTTCCGACGAGCAGTACTTC.

The chain carries TRBV27 and TRBJ2-7; 7 nucleotides align to TRBD1. With V trimmed by 6 bases and J by 1 base, 6 bases remained unmatched. The CDR3 runs 14 residues. Germline CDR1 reads MNHEY; CDR2 reads SMNVEV (reference sequence). CDR3 sequence reads: CASRPGQVSYEQYF. CDR3 DNA sequence: TGTGCCAGCAGGCCAGGACAGGTTTCCTACGAGCAGTACTTC.

There are a few counts of this clone. This chain links TRBV15 with TRBJ2-7; 12 nucleotides agree with TRBD2. This CDR3 is 15 amino acids long. V trimming: 4 bases; J trimming: 6 bases; junction bases outside the gene matches: 7. Germline V gene data show CDR1 as LNHNV and CDR2 as YYDKDF (reference sequence). The CDR3 protein is CATSKLAGGLSEQYF. The CDR3 DNA is TGTGCCACCAGCAAGCTAGCGGGGGGGCTATCCGAGCAGTACTTC.

In DNA, the CDR3 is TGTGCCAGCAGTTTGGCGGGAGCATATGATGAGCAGTTCTTC. Translating gives CASSLAGAYDEQFF. The chain couples TRBV27 to TRBJ2-1, with TRBD2 identical over 7 bases. J gave up 8 bases and V 3 bases, and 7 bases lay outside the gene matches. Germline CDR1 reads MNHEY; CDR2 reads SMNVEV (reference sequence). The CDR3 spans 14 residues.

The chain has TRBV28 and TRBJ2-3; TRBD1 aligns across 9 bases. After removal of 3 bases from V and 2 bases from J, the junction contained 18 bases not matched to a gene. Germline V lookup: CDR1 MDHEN, CDR2 SYDVKM. This CDR3 comprises 20 residues. CDR3 DNA: TGTGCCAGCAGTTTCCTTCCACCTTCAAGCCGGGACAGGGACACAGATACGCAGTATTTT. Encoded protein: CASSFLPPSSRDRDTDTQYF.

The CDR3 sequence: CASSPSTGSYGYTF. The CDR3 DNA reads as TGTGCCAGCAGCCCCTCGACAGGGTCCTATGGCTACACCTTC. V usage is TRBV7-3 and J usage is TRBJ1-2; TRBD1 aligns across 7 bases. CDR3 length: 14 residues. The germline V gene encodes CDR1 SGHTA and CDR2 FQGTGA. The ends lost 5 bases at V and 4 bases at J; junction bases unmatched: 7. Full variable domain (remainder filled in from reference TRBV7-3 and TRBJ1-2): GAGVSQTPSNKVTEKGKYVELRCDPISGHTALYWYRQSLGQGPEFLIYFQGTGAADDSGLPNDRFFAVRPEGSVSTLKIQRTERGDSAVYLCASSPSTGSYGYTFGSGTRLTVV.

V and J are TRBV11-2 and TRBJ1-6; tentatively, D is TRBD1 (5 bases). Germline loops: CDR1 SGHAT, CDR2 FQNNGV. V lost 7 bases and J 7 bases, leaving 8 bases between the germline ends. CDR3 length: 12 residues. The CDR3 region is CASKGLNSPLHF. Written as DNA, the CDR3 is TGTGCCAGCAAGGGACTCAATTCACCCCTCCACTTT.

The chain has TRBV29-1 and TRBJ1-1, with D hard to call. V was trimmed by 7 bases and J by 3 bases, leaving 15 bases between them. CDR3 size: 13 residues. Germline V CDR1 and CDR2: SQVTM, ANQGSEA. The chain's CDR3 is CSGHTTGDTEAFF. In DNA, the CDR3 is TGCAGCGGCCATACTACCGGGGACACTGAAGCTTTCTTT.

For the CDR3, the DNA is TGTGCCAGCAGTTTGGTCCAGGGCTATGGCTACACCTTC. Encoded protein: CASSLVQGYGYTF. The V call is TRBV28, the J call TRBJ1-2; D is possibly TRBD1 (5 bases). The CDR3 runs to 13 residues. V dropped 3 bases and J dropped 4 bases, with 9 bases sitting between them. Germline CDR1 is MDHEN and CDR2 is SYDVKM.

The chain uses TRBV9 and TRBJ2-5; D may be TRBD1 (6 bases). CDR1 SGDLS and CDR2 YYNGEE come from the germline V gene. Trimming shortened V by 0 bases and J by 6 bases, and 9 bases separated the two germline ends. There are 13 residues in the CDR3. DNA for the CDR3: TGTGCCAGCAGCGTAGATGGGACAAAGACCCAGTACTTC. Its protein is CASSVDGTKTQYF. Supplemented by reference TRBV9 and TRBJ2-5, the full variable domain reads DSGVTQTPKHLITATGQRVTLRCSPRSGDLSVYWYQQSLDQGLQFLIQYYNGEERAKGNILERFSAQQFPDLHSELNLSSLELGDSALYFCASSVDGTKTQYFGPGTRLLVL.

The chain has TRBV13 and TRBJ1-1; 7 positions agree with TRBD1. CDR1 is PRHDT and CDR2 is FYEKMQ in the germline V gene (reference sequence). V was clipped by 10 bases and J by 2 bases; unmatched bases: 7. The CDR3 sequence is 13 residues long. The CDR3 sequence is CATQTGFNTEAFF. The CDR3 nucleotides are TGTGCCACCCAGACAGGGTTTAACACTGAAGCTTTCTTT.

The CDR3 loop is CASSLAGWGSGQETQYF. Written as DNA, the CDR3 is TGTGCCAGCAGCTTAGCCGGGTGGGGGAGTGGGCAAGAGACCCAGTACTTC. The V and J genes are TRBV11-2 and TRBJ2-5, with D perhaps matching TRBD1 or TRBD2 (5 bases each). This CDR3 region has 17 residues. CDR1 is SGHAT and CDR2 is FQNNGV in the germline V gene. The V end lost 1 base, the J end lost 2 bases, and 17 bases lay between the germline ends.